The 16 T cell receptor beta chains below come from one sample, sequenced in a study of CD8 T cells in ankylosing spondylitis. One entry per CDR3 protein results from TCRdb running MiXCR on the 5' RACE reads. Of roughly 230,000 distinct CDR3 sequences detected, over 15% appear once; the ten largest clones hold over 25%. Specimen: blood, either unsorted or a sorted T cell fraction (not recorded which). The receptors come from a male donor with ankylosing spondylitis or in good health (not recorded which).

This clonotype was picked up a small number of times. This rearrangement joins TRBV10-3 to TRBJ2-2, with TRBD2 identical over 7 bases. V lost 3 bases, J lost 2 bases, and 3 bases stayed unmatched. This CDR3 spans 15 amino acids. CDR1 is ENHRY and CDR2 is SYGVKD in the germline V gene. The DNA of the CDR3 is TGTGCCATCAGTGACCCGGGGGGAAACACCGGGGAGCTGTTTTTT. Residues: CAISDPGGNTGELFF.

At least ten counts were recorded for this clonotype. J is TRBJ2-1 and V is TRBV20-1; TRBD2 is a possible D gene (6 bases). The V end lost 1 base, the J end lost 0 bases, and 10 bases lay between the germline ends. This CDR3 region has 15 residues. In germline, CDR1 is DFQATT, CDR2 SNEGSKA (reference sequence). For the CDR3, the DNA is TGCAGTGCTAGAGTCTTGGAGGGCTCCTACAATGAGCAGTTCTTC. Translating it yields CSARVLEGSYNEQFF.

The count of this clonotype is one. The chain has TRBV20-1 and TRBJ2-7; 9 positions match TRBD1. The J segment lost 2 bases and the V segment lost 6 bases, leaving 2 bases of the junction unmatched. CDR3 length: 12 residues. Germline V gene sequence: CDR1 DFQATT, CDR2 SNEGSKA (reference sequence). The DNA for the CDR3 is TGCAGTGCCGGGACAGGGACCTACGAGCAGTACTTC. It codes for CSAGTGTYEQYF.

Many counts were recorded for this clonotype. The J gene is TRBJ2-7, the V gene TRBV29-1; 7 positions agree with TRBD2. Germline V gene lookup returns CDR1 SQVTM and CDR2 ANQGSEA. There are 14 residues in the CDR3. The junction had 12 bases not matched to a gene; V was cut back by 4 bases and J by 6 bases. The CDR3 here is CSVVMGGSWVEQYF. The CDR3 nucleotides are TGCAGCGTTGTGATGGGGGGGTCCTGGGTCGAGCAGTACTTC.

This chain connects TRBV27 to TRBJ2-3; 8 bases map to TRBD2. V shed 5 bases and J 6 bases; nucleotides not matched to a gene: 13. The germline V gene has CDR1 MNHEY and CDR2 SMNVEV (reference sequence). The CDR3 totals 16 residues. CDR3 nucleotides: TGTGCCAGCAGTCCACTAGCGGCCACGGGACTGGATACGCAGTATTTT. This sequence encodes CASSPLAATGLDTQYF.

The chain has TRBV7-8 and TRBJ2-7; 14 bases fit TRBD2. Germline V gene sequence: CDR1 SGHVS, CDR2 FQNEAQ. The trim removed 5 bases at V and 2 bases at J, leaving 8 bases unmatched. The CDR3 contains 17 residues. The CDR3 loop reads CASSPPGLAGEAYEQYF. The DNA of the CDR3 is TGTGCCAGCAGCCCACCGGGACTAGCGGGGGAGGCCTACGAGCAGTACTTC.

Only a few counts were recorded for this clonotype. The J gene is TRBJ1-6, the V gene TRBV15; D ambiguous. Germline CDR1 LNHNV, CDR2 YYDKDF (reference sequence). Trimming cost V 2 bases and J 6 bases, with 11 bases left between them. The CDR3 loop spans 15 amino acids. CDR3 in DNA: TGTGCCACCAGCAGAATACGGACTGTTAATTCACCCCTCCACTTT. Translated: CATSRIRTVNSPLHF. Full variable domain (outside the CDR3, taken from reference TRBV15 and TRBJ1-6): DAMVIQNPRYQVTQFGKPVTLSCSQTLNHNVMYWYQQKSSQAPKLLFHYYDKDFNNEADTPDNFQSRRPNTSFCFLDIRSPGLGDTAMYLCATSRIRTVNSPLHFGNGTRLTVT.

This clonotype has ten or more counts. The chain has TRBV20-1 and TRBJ2-3; D is possibly TRBD1 (6 bases). Trimming removed 6 bases at V and 0 bases at J, with 19 bases between. Germline V CDR1 and CDR2: DFQATT, SNEGSKA (reference sequence). The CDR3 sequence is 16 residues long. CDR3 sequence (DNA): TGCAGTGCCCATGCCGGGACAACTCATAGCACAGATACGCAGTATTTT. This codes for CSAHAGTTHSTDTQYF.

CDR3: CASSQTSSTSEQYF. Written as DNA, the CDR3 is TGCGCCAGCAGCCAAACAAGCTCAACTAGCGAGCAGTACTTC. The chain carries TRBV4-3 and TRBJ2-7; D may be TRBD2 (5 bases). The CDR3 is 14 residues long. V was trimmed by 2 bases and J by 6 bases, leaving 14 bases between them. CDR1 and CDR2 from the germline V gene are LGHNA and YSLEER.

To note about this clonotype: Being one base from a much bigger clone, this may be a read error. This chain connects TRBV5-1 to TRBJ2-7; D is undetermined. The germline CDR1 and CDR2 sequences are SGHRS and YFSETQ. V lost 4 bases and J 0 bases, leaving 17 bases between the germline ends. CDR3 length equals 16 residues. The CDR3 loop is CASSNGCWTSSYEQYF. CDR3 sequence (DNA): TGCGCCAGCAGCAATGGCTGCTGGACGAGCTCCTACGAGCAGTACTTC.

This clonotype was counted ten times or more. The rearrangement joins TRBV11-3 to TRBJ2-3; perhaps TRBD2 as D (6 bases). Trimming removed 6 bases at V and 6 bases at J, with 16 bases between. CDR1 is SGHNT and CDR2 is YENEEA in the germline V gene. The CDR3 spans 14 residues. The CDR3 bases are TGTGCCAGCAGAACTCTAGCGCCCCCCGATACGCAGTATTTT. Its translation is CASRTLAPPDTQYF.

This clonotype was counted only a few times. The CDR3 DNA follows: TGCAGTGCTAAGGGTTCGGCAGGGCGGGACCAAGAGACCCAGTACTTC. Protein sequence: CSAKGSAGRDQETQYF. The rearrangement uses TRBV20-1 and TRBJ2-5; D is tentatively TRBD1 or TRBD2 (5 bases each). Germline assignment: CDR1 DFQATT and CDR2 SNEGSKA (reference sequence). V was trimmed by 4 bases and J by 0 bases, leaving 18 bases between them. The CDR3 covers 16 residues.

The rearrangement links TRBV7-9 to TRBJ2-7, with D tentatively TRBD1 (5 bases). Germline V gene lookup returns CDR1 SEHNR and CDR2 FQNEAQ (reference sequence). With 3 bases removed from V and 0 bases from J, the gap between germline ends came to 12 bases. The CDR3 is 15 amino acids. The CDR3 DNA reads as TGTGCCAGCAGCTTCTCCGCAGGGAACTCCTACGAGCAGTACTTC. Residues: CASSFSAGNSYEQYF.

A few counts support this clonotype. This chain joins TRBV7-2 and TRBJ2-1; no clear D. The CDR3 is made up of 14 amino acids. CDR1 is SGHTA, CDR2 FQGNSA, per germline. V dropped 5 bases and J dropped 5 bases, with 13 bases sitting between them. CDR3 nucleotide sequence: TGTGCCAGCAGCCGTCCAGACATACACAATGAGCAGTTCTTC. Encoded protein: CASSRPDIHNEQFF.

This clonotype appeared a few times. The rearrangement links TRBV6-2 or TRBV6-3 to TRBJ2-7; D may match TRBD1 or TRBD2 (5 bases each). Germline V lookup: CDR1 MNHEY, CDR2 SVGEGT. Trimming cost V 5 bases and J 5 bases, with 10 bases left between them. The CDR3 has 12 amino acids. The CDR3 region is CASSAGTDEQYF. CDR3 coding DNA: TGTGCCAGCAGTGCCGGGACGGACGAGCAGTACTTC.

The chain carries TRBV28 and TRBJ2-7; D is uncertain. CDR1 and CDR2 (germline): MDHEN, SYDVKM. CDR3 length: 12 amino acids. With 6 bases removed from V and 4 bases from J, the gap between germline ends came to 10 bases. The DNA for the CDR3 is TGTGCCAGCAGCCGAGACGATTACGAGCAGTACTTC. It encodes CASSRDDYEQYF.